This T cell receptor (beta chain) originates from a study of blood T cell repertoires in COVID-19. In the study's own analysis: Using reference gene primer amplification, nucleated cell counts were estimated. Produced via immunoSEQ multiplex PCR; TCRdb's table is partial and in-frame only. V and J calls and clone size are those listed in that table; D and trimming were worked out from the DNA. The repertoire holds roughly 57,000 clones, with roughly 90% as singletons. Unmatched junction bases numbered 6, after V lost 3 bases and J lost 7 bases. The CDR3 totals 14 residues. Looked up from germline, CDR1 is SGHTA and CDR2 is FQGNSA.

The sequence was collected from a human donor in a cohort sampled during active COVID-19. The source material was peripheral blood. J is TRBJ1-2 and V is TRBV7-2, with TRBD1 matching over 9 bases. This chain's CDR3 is CASSFTGGASGYTF. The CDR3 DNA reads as TGTGCCAGCAGCTTTACAGGGGGCGCGTCTGGCTACACCTTC.